This passage covers 21 T cell receptor beta chains from one sample sequenced in a study. Tregs were sorted as CD4+CD25+CD127-/low cells. One entry per CDR3 protein results from TCRdb running MiXCR on the 5' RACE reads. The sample has tens of thousands of distinct CDR3 sequences, 26% seen once. Sequencing was carried out using tumor-infiltrating Tregs sorted from the breast tumor. These TCRs come from a female donor with breast cancer.

This clonotype was recorded a few times. CDR3 amino acids: CASSLDTGDQPQHF. CDR3 DNA sequence: TGTGCCAGCAGCCTAGACACCGGTGATCAGCCCCAGCATTTT. This chain links TRBV6-6 with TRBJ1-5, with D unresolved. Trimming removed 6 bases from V and 5 bases from J, with 14 bases in between. Germline CDR1 is MNHNY and CDR2 is SVGAGI (reference sequence). The CDR3 covers 14 residues.

The gene calls are TRBV12-3 or TRBV12-4 and TRBJ2-7; TRBD1 matches at 7 bases. This CDR3 spans 13 amino acids. V gave up 2 bases and J gave up 5 bases; unmatched junction bases: 3. Here the CDR3 DNA reads TGTGCCAGCAGTTTATTACAGGGGAACGAGCAGTACTTC. Protein: CASSLLQGNEQYF.

V and J are TRBV7-6 and TRBJ2-3; no definite D call. The CDR3 runs to 14 residues. V gave up 2 bases and J gave up 5 bases, with 11 bases separating them. Looked up from germline, CDR1 is SGHVS and CDR2 is FNYEAQ. The CDR3 nucleotides read TGTGCCAGCAGCTTACGCGAGTACAAAGATACGCAGTATTTT. Its protein product is CASSLREYKDTQYF.

This clonotype was seen only a few times. The chain couples TRBV28 to TRBJ1-6, with 8 bases that match TRBD1. The CDR3 covers 14 residues. V dropped 10 bases and J dropped 8; count of bases not matched to a gene: 10. Germline CDR1 and CDR2: MDHEN and SYDVKM. This CDR3 is CAIQRTGYYSPLHF. The CDR3 nucleotides are TGTGCCATCCAGCGGACAGGGTACTATTCACCCCTCCACTTT.

The chain links TRBV4-3 to TRBJ2-7, with no clear D. The germline CDR1 and CDR2 sequences are LGHNA and YSLEER. The CDR3 contains 13 residues. The germline V and J ends were trimmed by 1 base and 0 bases, with 4 bases remaining between them. This CDR3 reads CASSQGGSYEQYF. CDR3 bases: TGCGCCAGCAGCCAAGGGGGCTCCTACGAGCAGTACTTC.

The chain couples TRBV7-9 to TRBJ1-1; D gene unclear. The germline V gene has CDR1 SEHNR and CDR2 FQNEAQ (reference sequence). The CDR3 spans 14 residues. Trimming removed 5 bases at V and 5 bases at J, with 15 bases between. The CDR3 is CASSLTTMRTEAFF. For the CDR3, the DNA is TGTGCCAGCAGCCTAACGACTATGAGGACTGAAGCTTTCTTT.

To note about this clonotype: This sequence may be a read error, since a much larger clone differs from it by one base. V usage is TRBV6-5 and J usage is TRBJ1-1, with TRBD1 as a possible D gene (6 bases). CDR3 size: 16 residues. Germline CDR1 is MNHEY and CDR2 is SVGAGI. Trimming took off 11 bases at V and 4 bases at J, with 26 bases between the two ends. The chain's CDR3 is CAGTDAGGARSTEAFF. The CDR3, as DNA: TGTGCCGGCACAGATGCCGGGGGCGCCCGGAGCACTGAAGCTTTCTTT.

V is TRBV4-1 and J is TRBJ1-1; D not certain. This CDR3 comprises 14 residues. V was cut by 0 bases and J by 1 base, with 6 bases left in between. CDR1 and CDR2 (germline): MGHRA, YSYEKL. DNA for the CDR3: TGCGCCAGCAGCCAAGAGAGGACGAACACTGAAGCTTTCTTT. This sequence encodes CASSQERTNTEAFF.

Notes on this clonotype: A single base separates this from a much larger clone, so it may be a read error. The chain uses TRBV10-3 and TRBJ1-2; 12 bases fit TRBD1. Germline lookup yields CDR1 ENHRY and CDR2 SYGVKD. The CDR3 runs 15 residues. The V segment lost 7 bases and the J segment 5 bases; nucleotides outside the gene matches: 8. This CDR3 is CAITPGQGADYGYTF. The DNA of the CDR3 is TGTGCCATCACTCCGGGACAGGGGGCAGATTATGGCTACACCTTC.

The chain combines TRBV2 with TRBJ2-3; D unclear. Germline CDR1 reads SNHLY; CDR2 reads FYNNEI. V was pared by 3 bases and J by 5 bases, with 6 bases between. There are 12 residues in the CDR3. The CDR3 DNA is TGTGCCAGCAGTGACAACAGAGATACGCAGTATTTT. It codes for CASSDNRDTQYF.

The J gene is TRBJ1-3, the V gene TRBV20-1; D not certain. This CDR3 has 13 amino acids. V lost 2 bases, J lost 0 bases, and 5 bases lay in between. Germline V gene data show CDR1 as DFQATT and CDR2 as SNEGSKA (reference sequence). In nucleotides, the CDR3 is TGCAGTGCTAGACAGATCTCTGGAAACACCATATATTTT. Amino acid sequence: CSARQISGNTIYF.

As to this clonotype: One end of the junction does not line up with germline, which may come from a read error. The rearrangement links TRBV5-4 to TRBJ2-1; 10 bases fit TRBD2. The V gene's germline CDR1 is SGHNT and CDR2 YYREEE (reference sequence). The CDR3 length is 16 residues. The CDR3 region is CTSSPRAGGRENEQFF. DNA of the CDR3: TGTACCAGCAGCCCCAGAGCGGGGGGGCGGGAAAATGAGCAGTTCTTC.

This clonotype was recorded at least ten times. CDR3 coding DNA: TGTGCCAGCAGTCCAAATAGCGGGAGGTGGGGCTACGAGCAGTACTTC. Residues: CASSPNSGRWGYEQYF. The J gene is TRBJ2-7, the V gene TRBV11-2, with 10 nucleotides matching TRBD2. The CDR3 loop spans 16 amino acids. Germline trimming cut 6 bases from V and 3 bases from J; bases unmatched to any gene: 11. In germline, CDR1 is SGHAT, CDR2 FQNNGV.

This clonotype appeared a few times. The gene calls are TRBV6-1 and TRBJ2-1; D is undetermined. This CDR3 comprises 19 residues. Germline V gene data show CDR1 as MNHNS and CDR2 as SASEGT. Trimming shortened V by 5 bases and J by 1 base, and 24 bases separated the two germline ends. The CDR3 is CASSSTGPSSTFSYNEQFF. In nucleotides, the CDR3 is TGTGCCAGCAGTTCCACCGGGCCAAGCTCAACCTTTTCCTACAATGAGCAGTTCTTC.

At least ten counts were recorded for this clonotype. J is TRBJ2-5 and V is TRBV6-2 or TRBV6-3; TRBD2 matches at 11 bases. The trim removed 6 bases at V and 4 bases at J, leaving 10 bases unmatched. The CDR3 spans 16 residues. Germline V gene sequence: CDR1 MNHEY, CDR2 SVGEGT. The CDR3 nucleotides are TGTGCCAGCAGAGGCCTGGGACTAGCGGCGGGAGAGACCCAGTACTTC. It specifies CASRGLGLAAGETQYF.

This clonotype appeared a few times. The genes are TRBV4-1 and TRBJ2-7, with 7 bases matching TRBD2. The germline V gene encodes CDR1 MGHRA and CDR2 YSYEKL. V was pared by 4 bases and J by 2 bases, with 11 bases of the junction left unmatched. CDR3 length equals 16 residues. CDR3 sequence (DNA): TGCGCCAGCAGCCGGGGAGGGGTAGCGGGTCCCTACGAGCAGTACTTC. Translating gives CASSRGGVAGPYEQYF.

This clonotype was counted many times. The J gene is TRBJ1-1, the V gene TRBV7-2; D gene uncertain. Germline V lookup: CDR1 SGHTA, CDR2 FQGNSA. This CDR3 is 14 amino acids long. Trimming left V 5 bases short and J 4 bases short, with 14 bases between. CDR3 coding DNA: TGTGCCAGCAGCACCTATGGTCATGGCACTGAAGCTTTCTTT. Translated, it gives CASSTYGHGTEAFF.

This chain connects TRBV20-1 to TRBJ1-5, with a weak D call TRBD1 (6 bases). Trimming left V 5 bases short and J 9 bases short, with 20 bases between. CDR1 and CDR2 (germline): DFQATT, SNEGSKA (reference sequence). This CDR3 comprises 14 residues. CDR3 in amino acids: CSALDSPMPRPQHF. In DNA form, the CDR3 reads TGCAGTGCTTTGGACAGTCCGATGCCTCGGCCCCAGCATTTT.

This clonotype has ten or more counts. This chain uses TRBV20-1 with TRBJ2-7; possible D gene TRBD1, 6 bases. There are 13 residues in the CDR3. The V and J ends lost 5 bases and 7 bases respectively, with 18 bases between them. Germline V gene lookup returns CDR1 DFQATT and CDR2 SNEGSKA (reference sequence). Written as DNA, the CDR3 is TGCAGTGCTCTTAAGTGGGACAATGGAGAGCAGTACTTC. Protein sequence: CSALKWDNGEQYF.

The V and J genes are TRBV11-2 and TRBJ2-5; 8 bases map to TRBD2. CDR1 is SGHAT, CDR2 FQNNGV, per germline. The V and J ends lost 6 bases and 2 bases, in that order; junction bases with no gene match: 5. The CDR3 has 14 residues. The CDR3 sequence is CASSPGGIQETQYF. CDR3 nucleotide sequence: TGTGCCAGCAGTCCGGGGGGGATTCAAGAGACCCAGTACTTC.

The chain carries TRBV3-1 and TRBJ2-5; D might be TRBD1 or TRBD2, each matching 5 bases. Germline CDR1 reads LGHDT; CDR2 reads YNNKEL (reference sequence). Trimming removed 4 bases from V and 2 bases from J, with 17 bases in between. The CDR3 extends over 16 amino acids. This CDR3 is CASSPGERWGQETQYF. The DNA for the CDR3 is TGTGCCAGCAGCCCCGGGGAGCGTTGGGGGCAAGAGACCCAGTACTTC.